This TCR beta chain was recovered during a study of blood T cell repertoires in COVID-19. This table comes from immunoSEQ multiplex PCR, and its TCRdb copy is limited to in-frame clones, with some not included. This repertoire shows around 130,000 clones, around 89% found once; its top ten account for roughly a sixth. The CDR3 length is 16 residues. CDR1 SGHTA and CDR2 FQGNSA come from the germline V gene. The V and J ends lost 0 bases and 2 bases, in that order; junction bases with no gene match: 6. The V call is TRBV7-2, the J call TRBJ2-7, with 8 bases that match TRBD1. This TCR derives from a man aged 45-60 years with active or convalescent COVID-19. The sequenced material came from peripheral blood. CDR3 residues: CASSLALTGGPYEQYF. The DNA of the CDR3 is TGTGCCAGCAGCTTAGCCCTTACAGGGGGGCCCTACGAGCAGTACTTC.